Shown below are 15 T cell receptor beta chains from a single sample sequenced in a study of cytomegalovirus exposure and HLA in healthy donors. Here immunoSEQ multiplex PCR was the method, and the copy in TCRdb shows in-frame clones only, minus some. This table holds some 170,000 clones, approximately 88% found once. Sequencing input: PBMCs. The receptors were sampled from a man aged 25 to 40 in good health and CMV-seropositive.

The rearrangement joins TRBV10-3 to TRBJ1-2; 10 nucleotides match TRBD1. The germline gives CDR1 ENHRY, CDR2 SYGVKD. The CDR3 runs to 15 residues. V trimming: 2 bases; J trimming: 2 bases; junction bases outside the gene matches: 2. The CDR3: CAISEPGQGNYGYTF. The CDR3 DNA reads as TGTGCCATCAGTGAGCCGGGACAGGGGAACTATGGCTACACCTTC.

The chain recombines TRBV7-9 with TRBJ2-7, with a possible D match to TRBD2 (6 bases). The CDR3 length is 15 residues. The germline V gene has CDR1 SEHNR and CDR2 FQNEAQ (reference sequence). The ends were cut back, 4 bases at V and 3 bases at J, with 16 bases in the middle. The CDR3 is CASSSRGSGNYEQYF. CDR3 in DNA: TGTGCCAGCAGCTCCCGGGGTAGCGGAAACTACGAGCAGTACTTC.

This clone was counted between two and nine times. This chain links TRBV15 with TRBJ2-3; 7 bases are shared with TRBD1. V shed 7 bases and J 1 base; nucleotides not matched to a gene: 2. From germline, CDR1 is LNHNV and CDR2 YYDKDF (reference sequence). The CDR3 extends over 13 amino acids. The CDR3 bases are TGTGCCACCACAACAGGGGGCACAGATACGCAGTATTTT. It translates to CATTTGGTDTQYF. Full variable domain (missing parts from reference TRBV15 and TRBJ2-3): DAMVIQNPRYQVTQFGKPVTLSCSQTLNHNVMYWYQQKSSQAPKLLFHYYDKDFNNEADTPDNFQSRRPNTSFCFLDIRSPGLGDTAMYLCATTTGGTDTQYFGPGTRLTVL.

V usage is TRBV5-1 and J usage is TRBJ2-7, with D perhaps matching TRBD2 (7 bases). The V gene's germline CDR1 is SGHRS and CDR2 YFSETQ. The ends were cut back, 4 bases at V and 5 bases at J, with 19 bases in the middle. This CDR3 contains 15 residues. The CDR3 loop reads CASSPPRGAVHEQYF. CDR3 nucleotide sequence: TGCGCCAGCAGCCCGCCCCGGGGGGCCGTCCACGAGCAGTACTTC. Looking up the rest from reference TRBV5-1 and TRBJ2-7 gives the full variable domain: KAGVTQTPRYLIKTRGQQVTLSCSPISGHRSVSWYQQTPGQGLQFLFEYFSETQRNKGNFPGRFSGRQFSNSRSEMNVSTLELGDSALYLCASSPPRGAVHEQYFGPGTRLTVT.

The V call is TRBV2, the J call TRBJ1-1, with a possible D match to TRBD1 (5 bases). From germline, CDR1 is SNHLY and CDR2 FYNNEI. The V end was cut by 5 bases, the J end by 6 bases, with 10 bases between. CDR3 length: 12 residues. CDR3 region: CASSLQGAEAFF. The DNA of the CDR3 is TGTGCCAGCAGTCTCCAGGGCGCTGAAGCTTTCTTT.

The CDR3 protein is CASSLTAQGASNTGELFF. The CDR3 DNA is TGTGCCAGCAGCTTAACTGCACAGGGGGCCTCGAACACCGGGGAGCTGTTTTTT. The rearrangement uses TRBV7-3 and TRBJ2-2, with 9 bases aligning to TRBD1. The CDR3 length is 18 residues. Germline V gene data show CDR1 as SGHTA and CDR2 as FQGTGA. Trimming cost V 0 bases and J 0 bases; bases outside gene matches: 5.

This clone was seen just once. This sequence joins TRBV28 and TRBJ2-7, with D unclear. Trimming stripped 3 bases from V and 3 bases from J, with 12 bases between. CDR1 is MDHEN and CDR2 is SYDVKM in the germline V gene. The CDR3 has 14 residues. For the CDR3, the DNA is TGTGCCAGCAGTTTGATAGCAGCCCGCTACGAGCAGTACTTC. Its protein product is CASSLIAARYEQYF.

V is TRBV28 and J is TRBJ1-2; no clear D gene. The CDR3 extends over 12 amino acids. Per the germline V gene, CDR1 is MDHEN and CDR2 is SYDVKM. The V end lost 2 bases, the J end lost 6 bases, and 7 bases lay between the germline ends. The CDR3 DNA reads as TGTGCCAGCAGTTTAGAGTTTCATGGCTACACCTTC. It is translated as CASSLEFHGYTF.

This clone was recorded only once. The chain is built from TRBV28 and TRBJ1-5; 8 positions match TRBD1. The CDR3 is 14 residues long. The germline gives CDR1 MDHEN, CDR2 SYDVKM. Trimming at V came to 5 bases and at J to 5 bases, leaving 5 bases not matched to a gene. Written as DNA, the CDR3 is TGTGCCAGCAGTCAGGGACAGGCGGATCAGCCCCAGCATTTT. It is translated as CASSQGQADQPQHF.

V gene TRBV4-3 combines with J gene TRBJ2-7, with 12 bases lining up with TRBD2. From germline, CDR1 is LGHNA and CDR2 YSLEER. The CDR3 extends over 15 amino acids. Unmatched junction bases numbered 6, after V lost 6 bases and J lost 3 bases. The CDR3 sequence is CASSRLAGEIYEQYF. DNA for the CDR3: TGCGCCAGCAGTCGACTAGCGGGGGAAATCTACGAGCAGTACTTC.

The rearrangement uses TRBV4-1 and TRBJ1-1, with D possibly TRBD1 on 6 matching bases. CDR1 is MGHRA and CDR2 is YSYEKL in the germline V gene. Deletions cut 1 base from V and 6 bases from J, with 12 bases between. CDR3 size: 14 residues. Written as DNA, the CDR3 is TGCGCCAGCAGCCAAGTTGGAACAGGGCCTGAAGCTTTCTTT. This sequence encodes CASSQVGTGPEAFF.

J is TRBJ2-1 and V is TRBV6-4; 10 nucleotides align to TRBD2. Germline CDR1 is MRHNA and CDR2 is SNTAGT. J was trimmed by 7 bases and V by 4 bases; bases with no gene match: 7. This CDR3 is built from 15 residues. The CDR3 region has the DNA TGTGCCAGCAGTGGACTAGCGGGCCCTCAGAATGAGCAGTTCTTC. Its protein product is CASSGLAGPQNEQFF.

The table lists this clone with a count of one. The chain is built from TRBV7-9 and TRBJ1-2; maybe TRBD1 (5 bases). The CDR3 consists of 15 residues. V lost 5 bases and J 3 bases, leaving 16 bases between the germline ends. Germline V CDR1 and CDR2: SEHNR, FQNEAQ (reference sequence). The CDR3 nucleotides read TGTGCCAGCAGCACGCATAGGGGCCCATACTATGGCTACACCTTC. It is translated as CASSTHRGPYYGYTF.

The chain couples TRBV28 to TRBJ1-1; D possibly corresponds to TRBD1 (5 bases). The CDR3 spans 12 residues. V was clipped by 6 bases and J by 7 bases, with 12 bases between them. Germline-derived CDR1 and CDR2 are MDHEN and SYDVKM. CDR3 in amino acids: CASSLDSFEAFF. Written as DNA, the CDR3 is TGTGCCAGCAGCCTTGACAGCTTTGAAGCTTTCTTT.

This CDR3 is CASSLDRAQPQHF. The CDR3 coding sequence is TGTGCCAGCAGTTTGGACAGGGCTCAGCCCCAGCATTTT. The rearrangement joins TRBV6-5 to TRBJ1-5; TRBD1 matches at 8 bases. Germline CDR1 is MNHEY and CDR2 is SVGAGI. There are 13 residues in the CDR3. V lost 4 bases and J lost 6; bases outside the gene matches: 2.